The clone carrying this T cell receptor beta chain has only a few counts. The sample originates from a study of T cells in Graves' hyperthyroidism and ophthalmopathy. RNA transcripts provided the source from which TCR beta CDR3 regions were amplified. The study used the HTBI primer set for a first-round RT-PCR of the TCR CDR3. One entry per CDR3 protein results from TCRdb running MiXCR on the multiplex PCR reads. The sample consists of roughly 500,000 distinct CDR3 sequences, more than 45% of them appearing once. This receptor was obtained from an adult woman with Graves' disease, either hyperthyroidism or ophthalmopathy (not recorded which). The sequencing sample was made of peripheral blood or thyroid tissue (not recorded which).

The CDR3 loop is CATSENNQQGYTF. CDR3 bases: TGTGCCACCAGTGAAAATAACCAGCAAGGCTACACCTTC. The chain recombines TRBV24-1 with TRBJ1-2; D ambiguous. The V gene's germline CDR1 is KGHDR and CDR2 SFDVKD. The CDR3 is made up of 13 amino acids. The germline V and J ends were trimmed by 4 bases and 8 bases, with 13 bases remaining between them.